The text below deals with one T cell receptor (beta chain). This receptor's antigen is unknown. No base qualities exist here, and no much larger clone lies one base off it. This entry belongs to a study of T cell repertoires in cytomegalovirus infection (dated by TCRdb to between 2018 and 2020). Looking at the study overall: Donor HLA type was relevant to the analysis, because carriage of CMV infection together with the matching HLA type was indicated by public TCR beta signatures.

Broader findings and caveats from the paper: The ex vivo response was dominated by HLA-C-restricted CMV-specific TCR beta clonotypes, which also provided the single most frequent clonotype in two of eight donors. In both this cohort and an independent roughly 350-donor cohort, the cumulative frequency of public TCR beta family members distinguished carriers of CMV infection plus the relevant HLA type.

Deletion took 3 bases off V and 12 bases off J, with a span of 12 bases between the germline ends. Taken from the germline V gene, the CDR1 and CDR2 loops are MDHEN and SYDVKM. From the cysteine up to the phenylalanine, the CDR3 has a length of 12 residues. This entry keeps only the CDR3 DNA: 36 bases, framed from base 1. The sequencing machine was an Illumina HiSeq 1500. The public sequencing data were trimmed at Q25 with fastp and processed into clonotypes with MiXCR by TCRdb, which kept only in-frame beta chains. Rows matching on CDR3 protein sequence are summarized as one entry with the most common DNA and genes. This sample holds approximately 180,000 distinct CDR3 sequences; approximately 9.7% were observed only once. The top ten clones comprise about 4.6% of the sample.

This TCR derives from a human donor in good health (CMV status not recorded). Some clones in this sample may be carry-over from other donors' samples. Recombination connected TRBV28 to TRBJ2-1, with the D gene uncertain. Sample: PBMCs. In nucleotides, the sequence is TGTGCCAGCAGTTTCCCCCTTCAAGGGCAGTTCTTC. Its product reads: CASSFPLQGQFF.